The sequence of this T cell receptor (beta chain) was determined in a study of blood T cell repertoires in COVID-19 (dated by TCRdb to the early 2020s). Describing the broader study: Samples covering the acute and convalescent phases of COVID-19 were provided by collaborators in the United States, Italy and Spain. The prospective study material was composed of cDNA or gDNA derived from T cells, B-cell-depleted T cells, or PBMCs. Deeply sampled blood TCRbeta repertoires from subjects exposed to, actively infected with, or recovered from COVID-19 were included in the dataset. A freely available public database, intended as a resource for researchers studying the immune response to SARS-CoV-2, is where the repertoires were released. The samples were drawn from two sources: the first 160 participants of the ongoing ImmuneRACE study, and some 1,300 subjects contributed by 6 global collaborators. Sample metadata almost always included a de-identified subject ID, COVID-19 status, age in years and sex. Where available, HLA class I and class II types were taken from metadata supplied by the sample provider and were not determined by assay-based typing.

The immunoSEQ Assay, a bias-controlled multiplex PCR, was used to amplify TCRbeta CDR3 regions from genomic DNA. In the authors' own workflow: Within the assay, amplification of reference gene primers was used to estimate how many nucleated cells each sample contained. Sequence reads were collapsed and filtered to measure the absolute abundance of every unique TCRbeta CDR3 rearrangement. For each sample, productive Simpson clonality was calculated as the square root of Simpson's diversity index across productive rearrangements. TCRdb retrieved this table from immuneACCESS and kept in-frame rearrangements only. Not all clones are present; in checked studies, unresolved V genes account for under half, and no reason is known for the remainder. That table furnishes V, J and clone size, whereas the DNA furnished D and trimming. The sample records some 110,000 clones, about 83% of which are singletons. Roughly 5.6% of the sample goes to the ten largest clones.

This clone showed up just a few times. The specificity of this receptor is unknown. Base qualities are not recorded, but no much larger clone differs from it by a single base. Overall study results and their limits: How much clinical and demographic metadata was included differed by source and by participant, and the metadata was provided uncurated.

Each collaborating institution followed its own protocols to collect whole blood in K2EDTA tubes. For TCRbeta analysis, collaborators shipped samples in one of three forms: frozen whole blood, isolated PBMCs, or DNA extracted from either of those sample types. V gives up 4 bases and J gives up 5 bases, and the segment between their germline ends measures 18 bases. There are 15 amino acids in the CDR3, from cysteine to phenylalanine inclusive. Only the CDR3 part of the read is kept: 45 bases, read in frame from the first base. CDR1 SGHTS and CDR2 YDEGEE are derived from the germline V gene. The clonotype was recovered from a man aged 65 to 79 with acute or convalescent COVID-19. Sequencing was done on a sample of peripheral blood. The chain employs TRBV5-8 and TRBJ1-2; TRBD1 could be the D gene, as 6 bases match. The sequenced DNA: TGTGCCAGCAGCCTCCCCGAAACAGGGCGTTATGGCTACACCTTC. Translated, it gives CASSLPETGRYGYTF.